This paragraph covers one T cell receptor (beta chain) sequence. The junction does not match germline at one end; this may be a read error. Documented treatment: about 20 received Ad26.COV2.S at low or high dose, single or two shots; several received placebo; per-sample allocation not given. It was on day 63 after the first vaccine or placebo injection that samples were taken. Profiling relied on immunoSEQ multiplex PCR, and the TCRdb table lists in-frame clones only, not all of them. The sample yields roughly 460,000 clones, 80% to 90% seen once. Germline values: CDR1 LGHDT, CDR2 YNNKEL (reference sequence). The CDR3 sequence is 16 residues long. These data come from a study of Ad26.COV2.S vaccination and SARS-CoV-2 variants. Study-level information: Donor got 5x10^10 or 1x10^11 viral particles of Ad26.COV2.S.

The receptor's source is a person aged 18-65 years who received the Ad26.COV2.S COVID-19 vaccine or a placebo. The chain couples TRBV3-1 (or the pseudogene TRBV3-2) to TRBJ2-7, with TRBD2 identical over 7 bases. The source was peripheral blood, collected in a trial of Ad26.COV2.S vaccine versus placebo. This chain's CDR3 is CASSQGISGWSYEQYF. The CDR3, as DNA: TGTGCCAGCAGCCAAGGTATTAGCGGGTGGTCCTATGAGCAGTACTTC.